This T cell receptor beta chain was documented in a study of blood T cell repertoires in COVID-19. Study background: PBMCs, B-cell-depleted T cells, or T cells provided the cDNA or gDNA that made up the material.

Clones were read by immunoSEQ multiplex PCR, and TCRdb kept only the in-frame ones, dropping some. This sample has around 190,000 clones, with 80% to 90% found just once. This TCR derives from a man between 25 and 39 years old with acute or convalescent COVID-19. The sample comprised peripheral blood.

The DNA of the CDR3 is TGTGCCAGCAGTTTAAAGTCCCAGGGTGGGTCACCCCTCCACTTT. Amino acid sequence: CASSLKSQGGSPLHF. The rearrangement joins TRBV27 to TRBJ1-6; perhaps TRBD1 as D (5 bases). With 2 bases removed from V and 10 bases from J, the gap between germline ends came to 15 bases. The CDR3 runs to 15 residues. Germline assignment: CDR1 MNHEY and CDR2 SMNVEV (reference sequence).